The source of this T cell receptor (beta chain) is a study of sequential checkpoint blockade in melanoma. At the level of the study: Arm A got nivolumab then ipilimumab; arm B the reverse, 1:1. TCRbeta immunosequencing was performed on DNA from 90 to 100 pretreatment melanoma tumor samples. Study results and limitations: Rising tumor T-cell fraction and clonality meant about 30 times likelier benefit. In arm A, pretreatment tumor clonality was associated with response.

Profiled with immunoSEQ multiplex PCR; TCRdb holds only in-frame clones, not every one. Among under 3,500 clones listed, under 25% were seen once. CDR1 and CDR2 from the germline V gene are MNHGY and SAAAGT. The V end was cut by 5 bases, the J end by 13 bases, with 23 bases between. This CDR3 has 15 amino acids. The treatment here: randomized to nivolumab then ipilimumab (arm A) or the reverse (arm B). This clone was counted between two and nine times. Its antigen is still unknown. The chain joins TRBV6-8 to TRBJ2-2; tentatively, D is TRBD1 or TRBD2 (5 bases each). This clonotype was obtained from a human donor with melanoma. Source: tumor tissue (inferred from file names), taken from a patient given nivolumab and ipilimumab in sequence. CDR3: CASSTGTVRSMALFF. DNA of the CDR3: TGTGCCAGCAGTACCGGGACGGTACGGTCCATGGCGCTGTTTTTT.